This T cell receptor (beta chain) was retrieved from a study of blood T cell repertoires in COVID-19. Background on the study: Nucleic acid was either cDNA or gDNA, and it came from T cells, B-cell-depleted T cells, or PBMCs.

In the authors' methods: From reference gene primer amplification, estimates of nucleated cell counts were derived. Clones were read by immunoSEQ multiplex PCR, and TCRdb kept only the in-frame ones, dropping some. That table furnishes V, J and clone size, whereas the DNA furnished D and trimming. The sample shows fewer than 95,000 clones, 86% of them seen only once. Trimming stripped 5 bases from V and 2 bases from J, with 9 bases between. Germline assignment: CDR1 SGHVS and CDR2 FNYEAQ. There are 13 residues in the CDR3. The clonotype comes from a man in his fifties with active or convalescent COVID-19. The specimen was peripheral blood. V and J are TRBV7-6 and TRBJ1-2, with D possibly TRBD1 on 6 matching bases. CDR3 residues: CASSPTGNYGYTF. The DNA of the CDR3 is TGTGCCAGCAGCCCAACAGGGAACTATGGCTACACCTTC.